This TCR beta chain stems from a study of T cell changes during pregnancy in multiple sclerosis. Trimming at V came to 6 bases and at J to 7 bases, leaving 11 bases not matched to a gene. Looked up from germline, CDR1 is SQVTM and CDR2 is ANQGSEA. CDR3 length equals 13 residues. The repertoire was sequenced with immunoSEQ multiplex PCR; TCRdb's copy has only in-frame clones and lacks some. The profile shows around 30,000 clones, approximately 87% of them singletons. Here the sequenced sample was CD8+ T cells from peripheral blood mononuclear cells, taken after pregnancy. The TCR comes from a female donor with multiple sclerosis, enrolled in a pregnancy study. The chain employs TRBV29-1 and TRBJ1-2; 7 nucleotides align to TRBD1. DNA for the CDR3: TGCAGCGTCCGCTGGGCAGGGGGTGTTGGCTACACCTTC. It encodes CSVRWAGGVGYTF.